This T cell receptor beta chain is from a study of blood T cell repertoires in COVID-19. This clone was recorded a few times. The CDR3 has 15 residues. The junction had 9 bases not matched to a gene; V was cut back by 0 bases and J by 7 bases. From germline, CDR1 is SGDLS and CDR2 YYNGEE. Per the original data handling: Quantification of nucleated cells was approximated via reference gene primer amplification. Repertoires were generated with immunoSEQ multiplex PCR, while TCRdb's copy carries only in-frame clones and drops some. V and J calls and clone size come straight from that table; D and trimming were deduced from the DNA. The table lists more than 85,000 clones, under 85% of them singletons.

The clonotype originates from a man between 65 and 79 years old with acute or convalescent COVID-19. The rearrangement joins TRBV9 to TRBJ1-2; 7 bases are shared with TRBD1. The sequenced sample consisted of peripheral blood. CDR3 DNA sequence: TGTGCCAGCAGCGTAGAGGGCCGACAGGGAGGTGGCTACACCTTC. Translated, it gives CASSVEGRQGGGYTF. Using reference TRBV9 and TRBJ1-2 for the parts outside the CDR3, the full variable domain is DSGVTQTPKHLITATGQRVTLRCSPRSGDLSVYWYQQSLDQGLQFLIQYYNGEERAKGNILERFSAQQFPDLHSELNLSSLELGDSALYFCASSVEGRQGGGYTFGSGTRLTVV.